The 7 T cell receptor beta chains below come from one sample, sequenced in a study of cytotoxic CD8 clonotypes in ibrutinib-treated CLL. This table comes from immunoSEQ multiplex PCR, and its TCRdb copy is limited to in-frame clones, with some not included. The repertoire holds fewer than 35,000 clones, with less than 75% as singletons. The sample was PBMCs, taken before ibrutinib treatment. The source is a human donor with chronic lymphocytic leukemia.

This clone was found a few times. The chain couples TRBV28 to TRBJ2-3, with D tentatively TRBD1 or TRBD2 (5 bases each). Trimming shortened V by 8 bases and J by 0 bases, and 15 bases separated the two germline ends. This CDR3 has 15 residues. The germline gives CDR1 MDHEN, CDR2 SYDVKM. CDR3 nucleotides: TGTGCCAGCTGTCTTGGGACGGTTAGCACAGATACGCAGTATTTT. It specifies CASCLGTVSTDTQYF.

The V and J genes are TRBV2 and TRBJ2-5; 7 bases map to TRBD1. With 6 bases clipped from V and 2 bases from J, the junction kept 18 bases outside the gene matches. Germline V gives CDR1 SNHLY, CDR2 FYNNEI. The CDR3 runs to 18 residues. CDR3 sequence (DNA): TGTGCCAGCAGGAAGAAGGGCCGAGACAGGGAGCATCAAGAGACCCAGTACTTC. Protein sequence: CASRKKGRDREHQETQYF.

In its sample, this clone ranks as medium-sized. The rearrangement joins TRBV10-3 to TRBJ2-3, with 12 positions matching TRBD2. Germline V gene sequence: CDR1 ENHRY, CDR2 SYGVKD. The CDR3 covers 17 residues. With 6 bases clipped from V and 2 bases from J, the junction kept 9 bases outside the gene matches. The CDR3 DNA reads TGTGCCATCAGGACGTTTACTAGCGGGGGGACCACAGATACGCAGTATTTT. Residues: CAIRTFTSGGTTDTQYF.

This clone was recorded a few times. This CDR3 is CASSGAGTDTGELFF. For the CDR3, the DNA is TGTGCCAGCTCAGGAGCCGGGACAGACACCGGGGAGCTGTTTTTT. V and J are TRBV18 and TRBJ2-2, with TRBD1 matching 7 bases. The germline CDR1 and CDR2 sequences are KGHSH and LQKENI. The CDR3 is made up of 15 amino acids. The J segment lost 3 bases and the V segment lost 5 bases, leaving 6 bases of the junction unmatched. The whole variable domain, remainder taken from reference TRBV18 and TRBJ2-2, is NAGVMQNPRHLVRRRGQEARLRCSPMKGHSHVYWYRQLPEEGLKFMVYLQKENIIDESGMPKERFSAEFPKEGPSILRIQQVVRGDSAAYFCASSGAGTDTGELFFGEGSRLTVL.

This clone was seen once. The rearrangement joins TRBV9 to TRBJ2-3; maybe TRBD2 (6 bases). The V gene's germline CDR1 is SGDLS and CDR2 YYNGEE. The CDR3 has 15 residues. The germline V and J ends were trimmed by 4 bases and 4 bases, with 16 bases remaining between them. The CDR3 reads CASSPRRGYADTQYF. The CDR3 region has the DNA TGTGCCAGCAGCCCGCGACGGGGGTATGCAGATACGCAGTATTTT.

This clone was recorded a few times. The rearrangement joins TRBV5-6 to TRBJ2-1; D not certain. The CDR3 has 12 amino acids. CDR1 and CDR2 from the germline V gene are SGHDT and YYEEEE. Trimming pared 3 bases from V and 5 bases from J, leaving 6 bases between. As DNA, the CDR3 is TGTGCCAGCAGCTGGCGGAACAATGAGCAGTTCTTC. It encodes CASSWRNNEQFF.

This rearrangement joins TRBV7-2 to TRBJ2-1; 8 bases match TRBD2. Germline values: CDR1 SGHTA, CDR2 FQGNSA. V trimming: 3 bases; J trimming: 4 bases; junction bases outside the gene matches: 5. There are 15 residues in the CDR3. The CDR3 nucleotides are TGTGCCAGCAGCTTGAGCGGGAGTGGGTACAATGAGCAGTTCTTC. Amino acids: CASSLSGSGYNEQFF.